The 21 T cell receptor beta chains given below trace back to one sample, sequenced in a study of STAT3 mutations in large granular lymphocyte leukemia. Study-level findings and limits: Every T-cell large granular lymphocyte leukemia patient had at least one immunodominant TCR beta clonotype.

TCRdb's copy holds only in-frame clones and misses some; the assay was immunoSEQ multiplex PCR. This table has 1,300 to 1,500 clones, around three quarters appearing once. Their antigen targets remain unknown. Sequences were obtained from peripheral blood mononuclear cells. These receptors all come from a woman between 70 and 85 years old with T-cell large granular lymphocyte leukemia. Some clones in this sample may be carry-over from other donors' samples.

The chain is built from TRBV6-5 and TRBJ1-2, with D possibly matching TRBD1 (5 bases). The V gene lost 4 bases and the J gene lost 5 bases, with 11 bases spanning the gap. In germline, CDR1 is MNHEY, CDR2 SVGAGI. The length of the CDR3 is 13 residues. CDR3 nucleotide sequence: TGTGCCAGCAGTTCCTCGGGGGGATATGGCTACACCTTC. Translated, it gives CASSSSGGYGYTF.

V gene TRBV23-1 combines with J gene TRBJ1-5, with D possibly matching TRBD1 (6 bases). TRBV23-1 is filed as an ORF, its function uncertain. This CDR3 is 18 amino acids long. V lost 4 bases and J lost 4, with 23 bases in between. The DNA for the CDR3 is TGCGCCAGCAGTCGACCCCGGGACAAACGATTTTCGAATCAGCCCCAGCATTTT. Translation: CASSRPRDKRFSNQPQHF.

Here the CDR3 reads CAWTTQTGLYNEQFF. CDR3 bases: TGTGCCTGGACCACACAGACAGGGTTATACAATGAGCAGTTCTTC. The chain employs TRBV30 and TRBJ2-1; 7 positions agree with TRBD1. The germline gives CDR1 GTSNPN, CDR2 SVGIG (reference sequence). The CDR3 is made up of 15 amino acids. V was clipped by 4 bases and J by 4 bases; unmatched bases: 10.

The rearrangement uses TRBV6-1 and TRBJ1-2; D gene ambiguous. V gave up 6 bases and J gave up 8 bases, with 10 bases separating them. The germline CDR1 and CDR2 sequences are MNHNS and SASEGT. This CDR3 has 11 amino acids. This CDR3 is CASRDLEGYTF. The CDR3 coding sequence is TGTGCCAGCAGGGACCTGGAGGGCTACACCTTC.

This chain connects TRBV29-1 to TRBJ2-5; D possibly corresponds to TRBD1 (6 bases). From germline, CDR1 is SQVTM and CDR2 ANQGSEA. Trimming removed 4 bases at V and 1 base at J, with 19 bases between. This CDR3 contains 16 residues. The CDR3 loop is CSVAGDGRSLQETQYF. The CDR3 DNA reads TGCAGCGTTGCAGGGGACGGTAGGTCCCTCCAAGAGACCCAGTACTTC.

This chain uses TRBV5-6 with TRBJ1-2; 8 bases match TRBD1. The CDR3 runs 15 residues. Germline trimming cut 1 base from V and 6 bases from J; bases unmatched to any gene: 8. From germline, CDR1 is SGHDT and CDR2 YYEEEE. CDR3 coding DNA: TGTGCCAGCAGCTTGTTTAACCAGGGACAGGATGGCTACACCTTC. Its translation: CASSLFNQGQDGYTF.

The chain has TRBV6-5 and TRBJ1-5, with D perhaps matching TRBD1 (6 bases). CDR1 and CDR2 (germline): MNHEY, SVGAGI. The ends were cut back, 6 bases at V and 1 base at J, with 13 bases in the middle. This CDR3 has 15 residues. CDR3 protein: CASSVTGRSNQPQHF. CDR3 coding DNA: TGTGCCAGCAGCGTGACAGGTAGAAGCAATCAGCCCCAGCATTTT.

V and J are TRBV27 and TRBJ2-2; TRBD2 matches 10 bases. Trimming at V came to 4 bases and at J to 0 bases, leaving 14 bases not matched to a gene. Germline CDR1 is MNHEY and CDR2 is SMNVEV (reference sequence). The CDR3 extends over 20 amino acids. CDR3 nucleotides: TGTGCCAGCAGTTCCAGCGGGAGGGCCGCTACCGGAACGAACACCGGGGAGCTGTTTTTT. This codes for CASSSSGRAATGTNTGELFF.

This clone turned up a few times. The chain uses TRBV10-3 and TRBJ1-2, with 7 nucleotides matching TRBD1. This CDR3 is 11 amino acids long. V lost 10 bases to trimming and J lost 4 bases; unmatched junction nucleotides: 3. The germline V gene encodes CDR1 ENHRY and CDR2 SYGVKD. The CDR3 sequence is CATRQGYGYTF. CDR3 DNA: TGTGCCACCCGACAGGGCTATGGCTACACCTTC.

This sequence joins TRBV25-1 and TRBJ2-3; D unclear. The length of the CDR3 is 14 residues. The V end was cut by 1 base, the J end by 3 bases, with 8 bases between. Germline V gene sequence: CDR1 MGHDK, CDR2 SYGVNS. The CDR3: CASSEFSLTDTQYF. The CDR3 DNA reads TGTGCCAGCAGTGAATTCAGCTTAACAGATACGCAGTATTTT.

The chain has TRBV5-1 and TRBJ1-2; D not certain. This CDR3 is built from 15 residues. The germline V gene encodes CDR1 SGHRS and CDR2 YFSETQ. V dropped 0 bases and J dropped 0 bases, with 9 bases sitting between them. The CDR3 region is CASSLGRITNYGYTF. CDR3 DNA sequence: TGCGCCAGCAGCTTGGGTAGAATTACTAACTATGGCTACACCTTC.

The V and J genes are TRBV30 and TRBJ1-2, with D tentatively TRBD1 (5 bases). The CDR3 sequence is 11 residues long. CDR1 and CDR2 (germline): GTSNPN, SVGIG (reference sequence). The V and J ends lost 7 bases and 2 bases respectively, with 8 bases between them. Here the CDR3 DNA reads TGTGCCTTGGACAAGAACTATGGCTACACCTTC. This translates into CALDKNYGYTF. The full variable domain, rest sourced from reference TRBV30 and TRBJ1-2, is SQTIHQWPATLVQPVGSPLSLECTVEGTSNPNLYWYRQAAGRGLQLLFYSVGIGQISSEVPQNLSASRPQDRQFILSSKKLLLSDSGFYLCALDKNYGYTFGSGTRLTVV.

The chain recombines TRBV6-1 with TRBJ2-7, with TRBD2 matching over 8 bases. Germline CDR1 MNHNS, CDR2 SASEGT. This CDR3 has 15 amino acids. The V gene end was trimmed by 1 base and the J gene end by 0 bases; junction bases not matched to a gene: 2. CDR3: CASSEETSGSYEQYF. The CDR3 DNA is TGTGCCAGCAGTGAAGAAACTAGCGGCTCCTACGAGCAGTACTTC.

The rearrangement joins TRBV13 to TRBJ2-5; D unresolved. V lost 2 bases to trimming and J lost 4 bases, with 5 bases between them. The CDR3 loop spans 12 amino acids. The germline V gene has CDR1 PRHDT and CDR2 FYEKMQ (reference sequence). In DNA, the CDR3 is TGTGCCAGCAGCTTAAATAGAGAGACCCAGTACTTC. As protein: CASSLNRETQYF.

The chain is built from TRBV27 and TRBJ1-1; D not certain. V dropped 10 bases and J dropped 11 bases, with 17 bases sitting between them. The CDR3 totals 11 residues. In germline, CDR1 is MNHEY, CDR2 SMNVEV (reference sequence). This CDR3 is CATEGNYGAFF. The CDR3 DNA sequence: TGTGCCACGGAGGGTAACTATGGGGCTTTCTTT.

This chain uses TRBV4-1 with TRBJ2-7; D could derive from TRBD1 or TRBD2 (5 bases each). This CDR3 region has 16 residues. Between the trimmed V and J ends, which lost 5 bases and 4 bases, there was a span of 21 bases. Germline V gene sequence: CDR1 MGHRA, CDR2 YSYEKL. The chain's CDR3 is CASSSLESGPTYEQYF. In DNA form, the CDR3 reads TGCGCCAGCAGCTCACTGGAGTCGGGACCGACATACGAGCAGTACTTC.

The V call is TRBV30, the J call TRBJ2-3; 9 positions agree with TRBD2. The CDR3 is 14 residues long. V shed 4 bases and J 6 bases; nucleotides not matched to a gene: 8. Germline CDR1 reads GTSNPN; CDR2 reads SVGIG (reference sequence). CDR3 in amino acids: CAWIAVAGADTQYF. CDR3 nucleotides: TGTGCCTGGATTGCGGTAGCGGGAGCGGATACGCAGTATTTT.

V gene TRBV29-1 combines with J gene TRBJ1-1, with no clear D. There are 13 residues in the CDR3. Germline V lookup: CDR1 SQVTM, CDR2 ANQGSEA. Deletions cut 5 bases from V and 1 base from J, with 11 bases between. Written as DNA, the CDR3 is TGCAGCGTTCTCGACTTCAGGAACACTGAAGCTTTCTTT. This gives the protein CSVLDFRNTEAFF.

The V gene is TRBV25-1, the J gene TRBJ1-3, with D maybe TRBD1 (6 bases). The CDR3 totals 11 residues. Germline V lookup: CDR1 MGHDK, CDR2 SYGVNS. Trimming cost V 8 bases and J 4 bases, with 6 bases left between them. The CDR3 DNA reads as TGTGCCAGCGGGACAGGAAACACCATATATTTT. Translation: CASGTGNTIYF.

Of note for this clone: The sample holds other DNA sequences that translate to the same CDR3. The chain links TRBV5-1 to TRBJ1-1; the D gene is possibly TRBD1 (5 bases). CDR1 and CDR2 from the germline V gene are SGHRS and YFSETQ. This CDR3 comprises 14 residues. Trimming cost V 0 bases and J 5 bases, with 11 bases left between them. CDR3: CASSLAGGGTEAFF. The CDR3 DNA reads as TGCGCCAGCAGCTTGGCCGGGGGGGGAACTGAAGCTTTCTTT. Complete variable domain (other parts from reference TRBV5-1 and TRBJ1-1): KAGVTQTPRYLIKTRGQQVTLSCSPISGHRSVSWYQQTPGQGLQFLFEYFSETQRNKGNFPGRFSGRQFSNSRSEMNVSTLELGDSALYLCASSLAGGGTEAFFGQGTRLTVV.

The CDR3 DNA reads TGTGCCAGCTCACCGGGACAGAACTATGGCTACACCTTC. This encodes CASSPGQNYGYTF. This chain links TRBV18 with TRBJ1-2; 7 bases map to TRBD1. Germline assignment: CDR1 KGHSH and CDR2 LQKENI. With 3 bases clipped from V and 2 bases from J, the junction kept 0 bases outside the gene matches. The CDR3 has 13 amino acids.